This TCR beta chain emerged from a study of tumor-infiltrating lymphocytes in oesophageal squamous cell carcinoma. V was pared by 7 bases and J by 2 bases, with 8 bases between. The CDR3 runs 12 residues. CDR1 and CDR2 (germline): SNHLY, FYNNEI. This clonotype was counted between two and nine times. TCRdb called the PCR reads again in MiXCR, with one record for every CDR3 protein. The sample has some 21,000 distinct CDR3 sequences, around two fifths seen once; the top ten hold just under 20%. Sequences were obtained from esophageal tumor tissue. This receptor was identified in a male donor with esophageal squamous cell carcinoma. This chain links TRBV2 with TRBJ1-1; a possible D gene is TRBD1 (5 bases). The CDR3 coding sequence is TGTGCCAGCACCAGGGCTAACACTGAAGCTTTCTTT. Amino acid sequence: CASTRANTEAFF.